Included here is one T cell receptor beta chain sequence, with context. The antigen it binds to is not known. Base-call qualities are not available, and no considerably larger clone is one nucleotide away. The CDR3 regions of human TCRbeta chains were analyzed by immunosequencing. Per the authors' processing: Repertoire TCRs were checked for matches against a reference library of SARS-CoV-2-specific TCRs that had been generated using the MIRA antigen-specificity platform. Breadth meant the fraction of unique TCRs that were SARS-CoV-2-associated, whereas depth meant the fraction of total T cells that were SARS-CoV-2-associated. Using the MIRA data, each spike-specific TCR was assigned both to the spike region to which the TCR was reactive and to a CD4 or CD8 class. Log10-transformed breadth and depth values were compared by one-way ANOVA with Sidak's multiple comparisons tests. TCRdb obtained this table from immuneACCESS and retained in-frame rearrangements with V and J assigned. These tables miss some clones; where compared with another copy, unresolved V genes account for less than half of the shortfall, and the remainder is unexplained. V, J and clone size derive from that table, while D and trimming were established from the DNA sequence. The sample table holds 120,000 or so clones, of which about nine tenths were seen once. The ten biggest clones cover over 6.5% of the sample.

This specimen belongs to a study of T cell responses to AZD1222 COVID-19 vaccine (dated by TCRdb to about 2021). In the study overall: Because spike-specific TCR depth and breadth did not differ between the two schedules, AZD1222 recipients who got a second dose at roughly 4 weeks were pooled with those who got a second dose at roughly 12 weeks. TCR sequencing was performed for fewer than 250 trial participants, of whom about 200 were given two doses of AZD1222 and around 25 were given two doses of MenACWY control vaccine. Trial participants were enrolled by age into 18-55, 56-69 and 70-plus year subgroups, with approximately 150, 30 and 60 TCR-sequenced participants respectively. What the study reported, not specific to this receptor: Conclusions about previously exposed vaccinees are limited because only a handful of AZD1222 recipients were SARS-CoV-2 seropositive at baseline. After two AZD1222 doses, spike-specific TCR breadth and depth were significantly higher than at day 0 and than in MenACWY recipients. The 56-69-year group was small, and its depth increase did not reach significance, likely because of low power. Participants were mostly white British and included more females than males, and it was suggested by the authors that clonal diversity may have been underestimated. Because no day 14 peak-response samples were available, the repertoires could be characterized only after the peak T cell response. The vaccine-associated CD4 TCRs covered the entire spike protein, and the dominant responses fell in regions 160-218 and 743-854. Nearly half of unique spike-specific TCRs reportedly recognized epitopes outside regions mutated in the B.1.351 and B.1.1.7 variants.

According to the study, the label for this sample's time point signals: baseline before first vaccination. Vaccinee samples were obtained from the UK trials COV001 and COV002, which included a single-blind randomized controlled phase 2/3 trial of AZD1222 (ChAdOx1 nCoV-19) in healthy adults. For TCRbeta chain sequencing, PBMC samples were collected from trial participants at day 0 and at day 28 after the second dose. Via the germline V gene (reference sequence), CDR1 is LGHDT and CDR2 YNNKEL. At the junction V is shortened by 1 base and J by 7 bases; bases outside the gene matches: 5. Including cysteine and phenylalanine, the CDR3 has 16 amino acids. The read is trimmed to its CDR3 DNA, 48 bases read in frame from base 1.

The sample was peripheral blood, taken on day 0 of AZD1222 vaccination. The sequence derives from an adult in good health. The chain is made from TRBV3-1 (or the pseudogene TRBV3-2) and TRBJ2-2; TRBD2 aligns with 11 central bases. The CDR3 sequence is CASSQVAGGPGGELFF. The nucleotides read TGTGCCAGCAGCCAAGTAGCGGGGGGGCCAGGCGGGGAGCTGTTTTTT.